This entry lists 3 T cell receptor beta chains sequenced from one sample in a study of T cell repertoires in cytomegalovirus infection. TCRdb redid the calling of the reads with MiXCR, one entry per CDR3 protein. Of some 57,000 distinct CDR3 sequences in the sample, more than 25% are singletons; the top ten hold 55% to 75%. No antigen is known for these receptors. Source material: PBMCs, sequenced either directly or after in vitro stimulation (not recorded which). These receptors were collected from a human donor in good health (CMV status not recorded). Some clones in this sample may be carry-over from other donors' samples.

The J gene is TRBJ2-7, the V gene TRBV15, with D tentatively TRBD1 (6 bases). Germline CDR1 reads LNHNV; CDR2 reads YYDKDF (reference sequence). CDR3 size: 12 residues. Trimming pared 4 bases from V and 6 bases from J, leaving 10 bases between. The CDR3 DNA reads TGTGCCACCAGCAAGGCCAGGGGCGAGCAGTACTTC. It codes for CATSKARGEQYF. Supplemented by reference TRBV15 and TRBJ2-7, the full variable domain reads DAMVIQNPRYQVTQFGKPVTLSCSQTLNHNVMYWYQQKSSQAPKLLFHYYDKDFNNEADTPDNFQSRRPNTSFCFLDIRSPGLGDTAMYLCATSKARGEQYFGPGTRLTVT.

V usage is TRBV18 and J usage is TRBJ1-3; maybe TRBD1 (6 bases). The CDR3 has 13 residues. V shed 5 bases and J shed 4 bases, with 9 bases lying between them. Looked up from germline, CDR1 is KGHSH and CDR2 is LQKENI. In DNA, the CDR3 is TGTGCCAGCTCAACACAGGGAGGAAACACCATATATTTT. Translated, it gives CASSTQGGNTIYF.

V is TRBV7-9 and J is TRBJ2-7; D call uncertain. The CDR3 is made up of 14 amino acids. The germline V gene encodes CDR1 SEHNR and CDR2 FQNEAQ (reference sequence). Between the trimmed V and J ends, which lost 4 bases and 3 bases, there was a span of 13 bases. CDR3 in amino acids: CASSYSLSGYEQYF. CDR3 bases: TGTGCCAGCAGCTATTCCCTATCTGGCTACGAGCAGTACTTC.